This T cell receptor (beta chain) emerged from a study of blood T cell repertoires in COVID-19. Across the study: PBMCs, B-cell-depleted T cells, or T cells provided the cDNA or gDNA that made up the material.

V gave up 8 bases and J gave up 4 bases; unmatched junction bases: 10. There are 15 residues in the CDR3. The V gene's germline CDR1 is SGHKS and CDR2 YYEKEE (reference sequence). Measured with immunoSEQ multiplex PCR; TCRdb has only the in-frame clones, and not every one. The sample has roughly 410,000 clones; approximately 88% are singletons. This TCR came from a man in his forties with acute or convalescent COVID-19. The sequencing input was peripheral blood. V is TRBV5-5 and J is TRBJ2-5; 11 bases line up with TRBD1. CDR3 nucleotides: TGTGCCAGTAAACTGGGACAGGGGGTGACAGAGACCCAGTACTTC. It translates to CASKLGQGVTETQYF.